This paragraph covers one T cell receptor beta chain sequence. This entry belongs to a study of blood T cell repertoires in COVID-19. Overall study context: COVID-19 samples from acute and convalescent phases originated in the United States, Italy and Spain.

Each recovered donor of Cohort 3 presented with two negative PCRs, clearance, or symptom resolution. This CDR3 region has 12 residues. From germline, CDR1 is SEHNR and CDR2 FQNEAQ (reference sequence). Trimming shortened V by 4 bases and J by 7 bases, and 10 bases separated the two germline ends. Here immunoSEQ multiplex PCR was the method, and the copy in TCRdb shows in-frame clones only, minus some. Of roughly 310,000 clones listed, about 88% are singletons. The clonotype originates from a woman in her thirties or forties who had recovered from COVID-19. Material: PBMCs or T cells enriched from blood (not recorded which). This chain joins TRBV7-9 and TRBJ1-1; tentatively, D is TRBD1 (5 bases). CDR3 nucleotides: TGTGCCAGCAGCTCCTCAGACAGTGAAGCTTTCTTT. Its translation is CASSSSDSEAFF.